A single TCR beta chain is shown here with its context. Its binding antigen is unknown. Base qualities are not at hand, and no much larger clone is one base apart. V loses 5 bases of germline sequence and J loses 3 bases, and the interval between the two ends is 18 bases. Looking up the germline V gene (reference sequence) yields CDR1 SEHNR and CDR2 FQNEAQ. The CDR3 covers 16 residues, taking in both the cysteine and the phenylalanine. CDR3 DNA is the only sequence kept; it has 48 bases, read in frame from the first base. This specimen comes from a study of T cell repertoires in cytomegalovirus infection (dated by TCRdb to the late 2010s). As for the study more broadly: Recently identified HLA-C-restricted CMV epitopes, whose presentation resists viral immunomodulation, were targeted by peptide stimulations together with well-studied HLA-B-restricted epitopes. Donor HLA type was relevant to the analysis, because carriage of CMV infection together with the matching HLA type was indicated by public TCR beta signatures.

Reading the label with the study, this specimen's treatment or condition is: in vitro stimulation with specific CMV peptide epitopes to enrich CMV-specific T cells. Overall study results and their limits: In both this cohort and an independent roughly 400-donor cohort, the cumulative frequency of public TCR beta family members distinguished carriers of CMV infection plus the relevant HLA type. The ex vivo response was dominated by HLA-C-restricted CMV-specific TCR beta clonotypes, and the single most frequent clonotype in two of eight donors was supplied by these HLA-C-restricted clonotypes.

Sequencing used an Illumina HiSeq 1500. TCRdb reran the public reads through fastp at Q25 and MiXCR, keeping productive beta chains. Here each entry gathers all rows of one CDR3 protein and keeps the most common genes and DNA. The table for this sample lists approximately 990,000 distinct CDR3 sequences; roughly 30% of them were counted only once. Clones ranked in the top ten supply over 12% of the sample. This sequence originates from a human donor in good health (CMV status not recorded). Some clones in this sample may be carry-over from other donors' samples. The chain was built from TRBV7-9 and TRBJ2-3; a weak D assignment points to TRBD1 (6 bases agree). This specimen was cultured CD8+ T cells from PBMCs, taken from culture after CMV antigen stimulation. Read as DNA, the sequence is TGTGCCAGCAGCCCACCTCAGGGGAAGTTGACAGATACGCAGTATTTT. Its protein product is CASSPPQGKLTDTQYF.